The sequence of this TCR beta chain was determined in a study of monozygotic twins with inflammatory bowel disease. Study-level findings and limits: Background noise in patient repertoires may stem from differing immunosuppressive treatments.

PCR of TCRalpha and TCRbeta cDNA was nested, with two rounds of 16 and 9 cycles. Each CDR3 protein gets one entry in TCRdb, which reprocessed the 5' RACE reads and gives no DNA. Recorded here are around 380,000 distinct CDR3 sequences; the top ten clones represent 2% to 3%. A remark on this clonotype: Its antigen is as yet unknown.

This CDR3 is 16 amino acids long. Germline V gene data show CDR1 as SGHDN and CDR2 as FVKESK. Sequencing used blood. The clonotype was recovered from a human donor with ulcerative colitis or Crohn's disease, or a healthy co-twin of an affected twin (not recorded which). The chain links TRBV14 to TRBJ2-3. The CDR3 here is CASSQDSGVSTDTQYF.